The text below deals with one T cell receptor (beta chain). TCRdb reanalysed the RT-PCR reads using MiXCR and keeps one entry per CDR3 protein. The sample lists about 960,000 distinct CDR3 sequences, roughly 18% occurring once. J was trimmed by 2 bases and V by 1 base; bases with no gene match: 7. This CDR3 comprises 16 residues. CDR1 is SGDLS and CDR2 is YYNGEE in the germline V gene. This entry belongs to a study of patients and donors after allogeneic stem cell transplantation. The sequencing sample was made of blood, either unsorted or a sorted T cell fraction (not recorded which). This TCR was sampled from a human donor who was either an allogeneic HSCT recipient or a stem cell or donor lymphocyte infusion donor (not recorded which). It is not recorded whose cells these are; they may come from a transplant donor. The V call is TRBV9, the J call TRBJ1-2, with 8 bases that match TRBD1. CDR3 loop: CASSVHDRGGNYGYTF. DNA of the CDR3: TGTGCCAGCAGCGTACACGACAGGGGAGGGAACTATGGCTACACCTTC.